This T cell receptor beta chain was recorded in a study of T cell clonality in common variable immunodeficiency. To note about this clone: The target antigen is unknown. The read terminates 3 residues ahead of where the CDR3 ends, so the germline J gene completes it.

Replacement immunoglobulin had been given to every CVID subject for at least one year. Only in-frame clones appear in the TCRdb table, and some are missing; sequencing was by immunoSEQ multiplex PCR. The repertoire consists of 15,000 to 20,000 clones, none detected only once. Whole-study results and caveats: CVID subjects shared fewer TCRbeta clones than healthy controls did. Reportedly, TCR beta sequences from common variable immunodeficiency showed fewer deletions and N-nucleotide insertions.

This CDR3 is built from 14 residues. CDR1 and CDR2 from the germline V gene are SQVTM and ANQGSEA. V shed 2 bases and J 3 bases; nucleotides not matched to a gene: 6. This sequence originates from a human donor with common variable immunodeficiency. The sample was peripheral blood mononuclear cells. This chain joins TRBV29-1 and TRBJ1-2; TRBD1 agrees at 7 bases. The chain's CDR3 is CSVERGQGDYGYTF. CDR3 bases read: TGCAGCGTTGAACGAGGGCAGGGGGACTATGGC.